Presented here are 2 T cell receptor beta chains from one specimen sequenced in a study of blood T cell repertoires in COVID-19. Libraries were prepared by immunoSEQ multiplex PCR; TCRdb keeps only in-frame clonotypes and omits some of them. The sample includes 250,000 to 350,000 clones, 70% to 90% seen only once; the top ten take 6% to 8%. The specimen sequenced was peripheral blood. The source is a woman between 50 and 59 years old with COVID-19, enrolled during active disease.

The chain joins TRBV3-1 (or the pseudogene TRBV3-2) to TRBJ2-7, with 13 bases identical to TRBD2. Trimming at V came to 0 bases and at J to 3 bases, leaving 5 bases not matched to a gene. Germline-derived CDR1 and CDR2 are LGHDT and YNNKEL (reference sequence). The CDR3 is made up of 17 amino acids. For the CDR3, the DNA is TGTGCCAGCAGCCAAGAACTAGCGGGAGGGCCTATCTACGAGCAGTACTTC. Translated: CASSQELAGGPIYEQYF.

The rearrangement uses TRBV5-1 and TRBJ2-1; TRBD2 agrees at 8 bases. The CDR3 consists of 17 residues. In germline, CDR1 is SGHRS, CDR2 YFSETQ. V was clipped by 2 bases and J by 7 bases; unmatched bases: 14. The CDR3 DNA follows: TGCGCCAGCAGCTTCGGGACTCCCAACGGGAGGGCTAATGAGCAGTTCTTC. It codes for CASSFGTPNGRANEQFF.